This T cell receptor (beta chain) was identified in a study of blood T cell repertoires in COVID-19. Across the study: COVID-19 samples collected from the United States, Italy and Spain covered acute and convalescent phases. Sample material is recorded as cDNA or gDNA derived from T cells, B-cell-depleted T cells, or PBMCs.

V was clipped by 0 bases and J by 6 bases, with 8 bases between them. This CDR3 is 14 amino acids long. Germline loops: CDR1 LGHDT, CDR2 YNNKEL (reference sequence). Method: immunoSEQ multiplex PCR; TCRdb's copy keeps in-frame clones and lacks some. The table has 110,000 or so clones, over 70% seen once. The TCR sequence derives from a man aged 50-59 years with acute or convalescent COVID-19. The rearrangement joins TRBV3-1 (or the pseudogene TRBV3-2) to TRBJ2-2, with D tentatively TRBD1 (6 bases). The source material was peripheral blood. In DNA form, the CDR3 reads TGTGCCAGCAGCCAAGATAACAGGGCCGGGGAGCTGTTTTTT. This sequence encodes CASSQDNRAGELFF.